This entry lists 6 T cell receptor beta chains sequenced from one sample in a study of identical twins. MiXCR was run by TCRdb on the 5' RACE reads, yielding one entry per CDR3 protein. The data show more than 600,000 distinct CDR3 sequences, about 20% seen once. These data were also filed under a second study, of T cells expressing NK-cell markers.

Material for sequencing was PBMCs. All receptors come from a woman aged 18-29 years in good health.

This clonotype appeared a few times. J is TRBJ2-7 and V is TRBV5-1; no firm D call. CDR3 length: 14 residues. V lost 0 bases and J 5 bases, leaving 12 bases between the germline ends. From germline, CDR1 is SGHRS and CDR2 YFSETQ. CDR3 DNA: TGCGCCAGCAGCTTGGTTGGCTTGTACCACGAGCAGTACTTC. Translating it yields CASSLVGLYHEQYF.

Only a few counts were recorded for this clonotype. This chain uses TRBV5-1 with TRBJ2-3; D not resolved. Germline CDR1 reads SGHRS; CDR2 reads YFSETQ. This CDR3 is 13 amino acids long. Trimming shortened V by 7 bases and J by 1 base, and 10 bases separated the two germline ends. Written as DNA, the CDR3 is TGCGCCAGCGATTACGCGGGCACAGATACGCAGTATTTT. Protein: CASDYAGTDTQYF. The full variable domain, in which reference TRBV5-1 and TRBJ2-3 provide the parts outside the CDR3, is KAGVTQTPRYLIKTRGQQVTLSCSPISGHRSVSWYQQTPGQGLQFLFEYFSETQRNKGNFPGRFSGRQFSNSRSEMNVSTLELGDSALYLCASDYAGTDTQYFGPGTRLTVL.

This clonotype was picked up a small number of times. J is TRBJ2-5 and V is TRBV9; TRBD2 agrees at 9 bases. This CDR3 comprises 15 residues. Trimming took 0 bases from V and 5 from J; bases not matched to a gene: 5. Germline V gives CDR1 SGDLS, CDR2 YYNGEE. The CDR3 here is CASSVASGVGETQYF. The CDR3 DNA reads TGTGCCAGCAGCGTAGCTAGCGGGGTAGGGGAGACCCAGTACTTC.

The chain is built from TRBV20-1 and TRBJ2-1; 8 nucleotides line up with TRBD2. This CDR3 contains 16 residues. From germline, CDR1 is DFQATT and CDR2 SNEGSKA (reference sequence). Trimming cost V 0 bases and J 8 bases; bases outside gene matches: 12. This chain's CDR3 is CSARDRGGWTVDEQFF. CDR3 nucleotides: TGCAGTGCTAGAGATCGGGGGGGTTGGACGGTTGATGAGCAGTTCTTC.

This clonotype has a handful of counts. The chain combines TRBV5-1 with TRBJ1-1; 9 bases align to TRBD1. This CDR3 contains 14 residues. Looked up from germline, CDR1 is SGHRS and CDR2 is YFSETQ. V lost 2 bases to trimming and J lost 6 bases; unmatched junction nucleotides: 5. The CDR3 bases are TGCGCCAGCAGCTTCCCGGGACAGGGTGCTGAAGCTTTCTTT. This codes for CASSFPGQGAEAFF.

This clonotype was counted a few times. The V and J genes are TRBV29-1 and TRBJ2-5; 12 bases are a match to TRBD2. The length of the CDR3 is 13 residues. Germline CDR1 and CDR2: SQVTM and ANQGSEA. Germline trimming cut 7 bases from V and 5 bases from J; bases unmatched to any gene: 5. CDR3 loop: CSAGLAGRETQYF. The CDR3 region has the DNA TGCAGCGCCGGACTAGCGGGACGTGAGACCCAGTACTTC.